This TCR beta chain was recovered during a study of blood T cell repertoires in COVID-19. Study in general: PBMCs, B-cell-depleted T cells, or T cells provided the cDNA or gDNA that made up the material.

Study processing details: Cell counts per sample came from amplifying reference gene primers. Clones were read by immunoSEQ multiplex PCR, and TCRdb kept only the in-frame ones, dropping some. V, J and clone size are taken as reported in that table, and D and trimming were inferred from the DNA itself. The sample includes about 110,000 clones, approximately 78% seen only once; the top ten take roughly 7.9%. This CDR3 is 14 amino acids long. Germline values: CDR1 SGHRS, CDR2 YFSETQ. Trimming pared 0 bases from V and 1 base from J, leaving 7 bases between. Of note for this clone: Other DNA sequences in the same sample also yield this CDR3.

The sequence derives from a man aged 65-85 years with acute or convalescent COVID-19. The sequencing sample was made of peripheral blood. The chain links TRBV5-1 to TRBJ2-5, with no clear D. The CDR3, as DNA: TGCGCCAGCAGCTTGGGGCGAGGCCAAGAGACCCAGTACTTC. Its protein is CASSLGRGQETQYF.